A selection of T cell receptor beta chains follows, all from one sample in a study of OX40 agonist ivuxolimab in advanced cancers. TCRdb's copy holds only in-frame clones and misses some; the assay was immunoSEQ multiplex PCR. This table has about 68,000 clones, around 85% appearing once. The specimen comprised CD4+ or CD8+ T cells sorted from blood, sampled in a trial of the OX40 agonist ivuxolimab. Every receptor here comes from an adult with an advanced solid tumor such as melanoma, head and neck, liver or kidney cancer. The CDR3 runs from the conserved cysteine through the conserved F or W. A D gene is named only where the DNA matches it firmly. Size values are once, few and many counts, or a class for expanded clones, and some rows have none.

>TRBD1|TRBJ2-7|-|TRBV15
TGTGCCACCAGCAGGGACAGGGGGCCCTACGAGCAGTACTTC
CATSRDRGPYEQYF
>TRBD1|TRBJ1-4|few|TRBV5-4
TGTGCCAGCAGCTCCGATGGACAGGGGGCAACTAATGAAAAACTGTTTTTT
CASSSDGQGATNEKLFF
>-|TRBJ2-1|-|TRBV7-2
TGTGCCAGCAGCCTAGCCTCCAGGGACGAGCAGTTCTTC
CASSLASRDEQFF
>-|TRBJ1-4|-|TRBV29-1
TGCAGCGTTTGTACAGGGACCCTTAATGAAAAACTGTTTTTT
CSVCTGTLNEKLFF
>TRBD1|TRBJ2-7|-|TRBV6-5
TGTGCCAGCAGTGGGACGGGACAGGGGGCCTACGAGCAGTACTTC
CASSGTGQGAYEQYF
>-|TRBJ2-7|few|TRBV2
TGTGCCAGCGGGCGCTACGAGCAGTACTTC
CASGRYEQYF
>-|TRBJ2-7|-|TRBV4-2
TGTGCCAGCAGCCAAGAAAAGGCGGGACACTTTTCCTACGAGCAGTACTTC
CASSQEKAGHFSYEQYF
>-|TRBJ2-2|-|TRBV27
TGTGCCAGCAGCCCAGCCCCACGGACGGTGAACACCGGGGAGCTGTTTTTT
CASSPAPRTVNTGELFF
>TRBD1|TRBJ2-7|few|TRBV6-1
TGTGCCAGCAGGGAAGCCGGGACAGGGGTTTACGAGCAGTACTTC
CASREAGTGVYEQYF
>-|TRBJ1-5|-|TRBV18
TGTGCCAGCTCCCAAGACGGGGTTGGGCCCCAGCATTTT
CASSQDGVGPQHF
>-|TRBJ2-7|-|TRBV18
TGTGCCAGCTCACCCTCGGGGGACGAGCAGTACTTC
CASSPSGDEQYF
>-|TRBJ1-6|few|TRBV5-8
TGTGCCAGCAGCTTGGATGGCAGGGGAAATTCACCCCTCCACTTT
CASSLDGRGNSPLHF
>-|TRBJ2-2|-|TRBV5-1
TGCGCCAGCAGCTGGGGCAGACTAACGAACACCGGGGAGCTGTTTTTT
CASSWGRLTNTGELFF
>-|TRBJ1-1|-|TRBV29-1
TGCAGCGTTGGGACACAGAACACTGAAGCTTTCTTT
CSVGTQNTEAFF
>-|TRBJ2-7|-|TRBV18
TGTGCCAGCTCCCCTGAGCGCCGGGACCACTATCGCTACGAGCAGTACTTC
CASSPERRDHYRYEQYF
>-|TRBJ2-5|-|TRBV5-6
TGTGCCAGCAGCTCCAATGGTGGGATGGGGACCCAGTACTTC
CASSSNGGMGTQYF
>TRBD1|TRBJ2-7|-|TRBV5-1
TGCGCCAGCAGCTTGGGGTGGACAGGAGGATACGAGCAGTACTTC
CASSLGWTGGYEQYF
>-|TRBJ2-7|-|TRBV7-9
TGTGCCAGCAGCCCACGGCAGCTCGCCTACGAGCAGTACTTC
CASSPRQLAYEQYF
>TRBD1|TRBJ1-1|-|TRBV14
TGTGCCAGCAGCTCACTAAGGACAGGGGGGCCTGGAGGAACTGTCGCTTTCTTT
CASSSLRTGGPGGTVAFF
>-|TRBJ1-1|-|TRBV5-4
TGTGCCAGCAGCGGCGGGTCTGCCTGGAACACTGAAGCTTTCTTT
CASSGGSAWNTEAFF
>TRBD1|TRBJ1-4|once|TRBV5-1
TGCGCCAGCAGCTGGGCCGGGACAGGGGAAGAAAAACTGTTTTTT
CASSWAGTGEEKLFF
>TRBD2|TRBJ2-5|-|TRBV6-6
TGTGCCAGCAGGTCCCATAGCGGGGGACTCCAAGAGACCCAGTACTTC
CASRSHSGGLQETQYF
>-|TRBJ1-2|-|TRBV19
TGTGCCAGTAGTATGGCCACGACAGTAAACTATGGCTACACCTTC
CASSMATTVNYGYTF
>-|TRBJ2-6|-|TRBV2
TGTGCCAGCAGTACGGGGATCGGGGCCAACGTCCTGACTTTC
CASSTGIGANVLTF
>-|TRBJ2-3|-|TRBV7-2
TGTGCCAGCAGCTTACAACACACTAGCACAGATACGCAGTATTTT
CASSLQHTSTDTQYF
>TRBD1|TRBJ1-4|-|TRBV18
TGTGCCAGCTCAGCTGACAGGGCTGAAAAACTGTTTTTT
CASSADRAEKLFF
>-|TRBJ2-7|-|TRBV10-3
TGTGCCATCCGCGGCAGGGAGCTCTACGAGCAGTACTTC
CAIRGRELYEQYF
>TRBD1|TRBJ1-6|-|TRBV27
TGTGCCAGCAGTTTCCAAAGCGACAGGGGAGGAGGTTCACCCCTCCACTTT
CASSFQSDRGGGSPLHF
>-|TRBJ2-6|once|TRBV5-1
TGCGCCAGCAGCTTGATACCCCAAGGCGTCTCTGGGGCCAACGTCCTGACTTTC
CASSLIPQGVSGANVLTF
>-|TRBJ2-7|-|TRBV10-2
TGCGCCAGCAGTGATTTCAGGTTATCACACTACGAGCAGTACTTC
CASSDFRLSHYEQYF
>-|TRBJ1-3|-|TRBV2
TGTGCCATAGAGACGGGCCACTCTGGAAACACCATATATTTT
CAIETGHSGNTIYF
>-|TRBJ2-7|-|TRBV5-1
TGCGCCAGCTTCCGGGAACCGGGATACGAGCAGTACTTC
CASFREPGYEQYF
>-|TRBJ2-3|-|TRBV5-1
TGCGCCAGCAGCTTGGAAGTGCCCACAGATACGCAGTATTTT
CASSLEVPTDTQYF
>-|TRBJ2-5|-|TRBV7-9
TGTGCCAGCAGCCAGAACTCAGGGGAAGAGACCCAGTACTTC
CASSQNSGEETQYF
>-|TRBJ1-1|-|TRBV19
TGTGCCAGTAGAATCGCTCGGGGAGGGGCCCTTGAAGCTTTCTTT
CASRIARGGALEAFF
>TRBD1|TRBJ1-6|-|TRBV12-5
TGTGCTAGTGGTTTGAAACCTCCGGGACAGTCCTATAATTCACCCCTCCACTTT
CASGLKPPGQSYNSPLHF
>TRBD2|TRBJ2-5|-|TRBV19
TGTGCCAGTAGTGCACAGCGGGGGATCCAAGAGACCCAGTACTTC
CASSAQRGIQETQYF
>-|TRBJ1-4|-|TRBV7-9
TGTGCCAGCAGGGCAGAGGTCACTGAAAAACTGTTTTTT
CASRAEVTEKLFF
>-|TRBJ1-1|-|TRBV5-6
TGTGCCAGCAGCTTGGCTCTTCAGGGCGTGAACACTGAAGCTTTCTTT
CASSLALQGVNTEAFF
>TRBD1|TRBJ2-7|-|TRBV7-2
TGTGCCAGCAGCGCCAACAGGGGCCTCTCCTACGAGCAGTACTTC
CASSANRGLSYEQYF
>-|TRBJ2-7|-|TRBV2
TGTGCCAGCAGTGGAGCGTACGAGCAGTACTTC
CASSGAYEQYF
>TRBD1|TRBJ2-2|once|TRBV23-1
TGCGCCAGCAGTCAAGGGGTCTCGGGACAGGGTAACACCGGGGAGCTGTTTTTT
CASSQGVSGQGNTGELFF
>TRBD1|TRBJ1-2|-|TRBV7-9
TGTGCCAGCAGCTTAGTTCCGGGACAGGGGACTCTCTATGGCTACACCTTC
CASSLVPGQGTLYGYTF
>TRBD2|TRBJ2-7|few|TRBV7-2
TGTGCCAGCAGCTCACTAGCGGGGGGGTGGTACGAGCAGTACTTC
CASSSLAGGWYEQYF
>-|TRBJ1-1|-|TRBV10-2
TGCGCCAGCAGTGAGTGGTCGGAGAACACTGAAGCTTTCTTT
CASSEWSENTEAFF
>TRBD1|TRBJ2-5|-|TRBV7-9
TGTGCCAGCAGTCTAATACCAGGGACAGACCAAGAGACCCAGTACTTC
CASSLIPGTDQETQYF
>-|TRBJ2-3|-|TRBV4-3
TGCGCCAGCAGCCAAGATATTAGCAGGGGAGCAGATACGCAGTATTTT
CASSQDISRGADTQYF
>-|TRBJ2-1|-|TRBV5-8
TGTGCCAGCAGCGTGAGGGGGGATTCATACAATGAGCAGTTCTTC
CASSVRGDSYNEQFF
>-|TRBJ1-5|-|TRBV19
TGTGCCAGTAGTATAGAACAGGGATATCAGCCCCAGCATTTT
CASSIEQGYQPQHF
>-|TRBJ1-5|few|TRBV27
TGTGCCAGCAGTTTATCCTTTTATCAGCCCCAGCATTTT
CASSLSFYQPQHF
>-|TRBJ2-1|-|TRBV4-2
TGTGCCAGCAGCCAAGCTTCAGGTAGACGGGGGGCGGAAAGCTCCTACAATGAGCAGTTCTTC
CASSQASGRRGAESSYNEQFF
>TRBD2|TRBJ2-1|-|TRBV4-3
TGCGCCAGCAGCCAAGATCTTGCTAGCGGGGCTTACAATGAGCAGTTCTTC
CASSQDLASGAYNEQFF